What follows is one TCR beta chain and its context. This clone was observed once. Its antigen is not yet known. No base qualities exist here, and no much larger clone lies one base off it. Library prep was done by the immunoSEQ multiplex PCR assay. The source study handled its data this way. A statistical classification framework was developed to diagnose cytomegalovirus status using the catalog of TCR beta chain sequences. The table comes from immuneACCESS by way of TCRdb, which keeps in-frame sequences with V and J called. Part of the clones is missing from these tables; in studies checked, under half for an unresolved V gene and the rest for unknown reasons. That table is the source of V, J and clone size, and D and trimming were worked out from the DNA. Across this sample there are roughly 120,000 clones, with 88% seen only once. In total, the top ten clones hold less than 2% of the sample. These data originate in a study of cytomegalovirus exposure and HLA in healthy donors (dated 2017 in TCRdb). Broadly, across the study: A later analysis indicated that the 95 to 150 validation repertoires were generated on the platform also employed for the approximately 690 repertoires of the first cohort. The study combined high-throughput TCR immunosequencing, statistical association of individual TCRs with disease status, and machine learning to predict cytomegalovirus infection status. The study aimed to test whether cataloging public T cell receptors could reveal signatures of past pathogen exposure. Besides the first cohort of 550 to 750 subjects, a separate validation cohort made up of some 110 different subjects was used.

The V end loses 0 bases and the J end loses 9 bases, and a stretch of 13 bases separates them. In the germline V gene, CDR1 corresponds to SGHRS and CDR2 to YFSETQ. From its cysteine to its phenylalanine, the CDR3 spans 14 amino acids. The entry retains the CDR3 DNA only, 42 bases that are in frame from base 1. Broad study findings and their caveats: All 120 or so repertoires were used to score co-occurrence in the validation cohort in a later analysis, because that analysis had no HLA typing for the cohort. A total of 150 or so TCR beta chains were listed by the study as associated with cytomegalovirus. In vitro tests confirmed that three of the cytomegalovirus-associated TCR beta chains recognize cytomegalovirus antigens. A later analysis found that TCRs clustered in the first cohort also tended to co-occur in the 120 or so validation repertoires, with 94% of cluster scores above 0. Most TCR sequences were seen in very few donors, while some public TCRs were found in many individuals. It was suggested by the authors that the approach could potentially be generalized to other disease states and immunological phenotypes. Cytomegalovirus status was reported to be diagnosed by the classifier with high specificity and sensitivity in both the original and validation cohorts.

The donors belonged to the validation cohort of about 120 subjects, which was separate from the roughly 670-subject first cohort. The TCR sequence derives from a man in his late teens or twenties in good health and CMV-seronegative. Sequenced: PBMCs. The chain joins TRBV5-1 to TRBJ2-1; no D segment can be confidently identified. The CDR3 reads as follows: CASSLVRLNVEQFF. The DNA reads as follows: TGCGCCAGCAGCTTGGTCCGACTTAACGTTGAGCAGTTCTTC.